This TCR beta chain derives from a study of cytomegalovirus exposure and HLA in healthy donors. PCR involved 60 Vbeta and 13 Jbeta primers. The data were produced by immunoSEQ multiplex PCR, yet TCRdb's version contains in-frame clones alone and is incomplete. Of about 97,000 clones in the sample, approximately 85% are singletons; the top ten hold 4.5% to 5.5%. Sample: PBMCs. The origin of this receptor is a man aged 35 to 55 in good health and CMV-seropositive.

The CDR3 is CASSPTGPNTGELFF. The CDR3 coding sequence is TGCGCCAGCAGCCCAACAGGGCCCAACACCGGGGAGCTGTTTTTT. V gene TRBV5-1 combines with J gene TRBJ2-2; D is perhaps TRBD1 (6 bases). The CDR3 runs 15 residues. CDR1 and CDR2 (germline): SGHRS, YFSETQ. V was shortened by 4 bases and J by 2 bases, with 12 bases between the two germline ends.